What follows is one T cell receptor beta chain and its context. Profiled with immunoSEQ multiplex PCR; TCRdb holds only in-frame clones, not every one. The profile covers roughly 220,000 clones, with approximately 80% appearing a single time and 20% taken by the ten largest. The sample is drawn from a study of blood T cell repertoires in COVID-19. The overall study: T cells, B-cell-depleted T cells, or PBMCs provided the cDNA or gDNA that served as material.

The CDR3 has 14 residues. Germline V gene data show CDR1 as SGHTA and CDR2 as FQGNSA. Between the trimmed V and J ends, which lost 5 bases and 2 bases, there was a span of 10 bases. This clonotype was sampled from a man younger than 45 with active or convalescent COVID-19. This chain uses TRBV7-2 with TRBJ2-1; no clear D gene. Sample: peripheral blood. Here the CDR3 DNA reads TGTGCCAGCAGCCCGATAGCTGCCTACAATGAGCAGTTCTTC. It yields the protein CASSPIAAYNEQFF.